The clone carrying this TCR beta chain was found many times. The source of the sample is a study of early T cells in non-severe SARS-CoV-2 infection. This CDR3 is 15 amino acids long. J gave up 7 bases and V 6 bases, and 12 bases lay outside the gene matches. The TCR library protocol was used to attach unique molecular identifiers. These identifiers were attached to individual cDNA molecules. TCRdb reprocessed the 5' RACE reads with MiXCR, giving one entry per CDR3 protein. The table has around 77,000 distinct CDR3 sequences, around 12% seen once; the top ten hold roughly a sixth. The genes are TRBV12-3 or TRBV12-4 and TRBJ2-1; the match to TRBD2 covers 7 bases. This TCR was recovered from an adult who was a healthcare worker with PCR-confirmed SARS-CoV-2 infection or an uninfected control (not recorded which). The donor label of this sample is uncertain. Sample: whole blood, taken at baseline. The CDR3 spells CASSQMAGAWNEQFF. As DNA, the CDR3 is TGTGCCAGCAGCCAGATGGCGGGAGCGTGGAATGAGCAGTTCTTC.